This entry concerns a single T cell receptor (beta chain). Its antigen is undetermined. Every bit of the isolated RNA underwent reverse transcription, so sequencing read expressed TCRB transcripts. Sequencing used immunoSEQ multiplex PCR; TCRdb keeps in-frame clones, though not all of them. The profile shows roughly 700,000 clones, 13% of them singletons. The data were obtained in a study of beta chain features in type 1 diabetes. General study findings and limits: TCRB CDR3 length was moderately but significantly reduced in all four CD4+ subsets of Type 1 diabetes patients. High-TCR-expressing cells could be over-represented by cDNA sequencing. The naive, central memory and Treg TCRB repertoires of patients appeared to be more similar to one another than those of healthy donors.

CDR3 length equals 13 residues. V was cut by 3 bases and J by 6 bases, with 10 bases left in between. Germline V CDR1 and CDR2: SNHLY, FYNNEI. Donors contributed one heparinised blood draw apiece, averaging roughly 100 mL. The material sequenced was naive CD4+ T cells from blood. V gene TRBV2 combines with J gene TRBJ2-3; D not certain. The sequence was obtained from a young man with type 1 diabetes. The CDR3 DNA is TGTGCCAGCAGTGAGGGGATAGGGGATACGCAGTATTTT. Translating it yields CASSEGIGDTQYF.